These T cell receptor beta chains were read from a single sample in a study of breast tumors, draining lymph nodes, adjacent tissues. MiXCR was run by TCRdb on the multiplex PCR reads, yielding one entry per CDR3 protein. The sample lists tens of thousands of distinct CDR3 sequences, 20% to 25% seen once, with 8% in the top ten. Sequencing used breast tumor tissue. The origin of the receptors is a female donor with breast cancer. Some clones in this sample may be carry-over from other donors' samples. Each CDR3 is given with its conserved first and last residue. The D gene is left open where the match is weak. Some rows have no size entry. The others give once, few or many, or a class for an expanded clone.

TRBV20-1,few,TRBJ2-3,-,TGCAGTGCTGGCCTCACTAACGGACAGCCGCAGTATTTT,CSAGLTNGQPQYF
TRBV27,many,TRBJ2-7,TRBD1,TGTGCCAGCAGTTCTCCTAGCGCACAGGGGGCAGGTGAGCAGTACTTC,CASSSPSAQGAGEQYF
TRBV27,many,TRBJ2-7,-,TGTGCCAGCAGTTTTTTACGGGGGCCCCCCTACGAGCAGTACTTC,CASSFLRGPPYEQYF
TRBV2,many,TRBJ2-7,-,TGTGCCAGCAGAAGGGGAGCTAGGTACGAGCAGTACTTC,CASRRGARYEQYF
TRBV4-1,many,TRBJ1-2,-,TGCGCCAGCAGCCAAGATCGGCGCCTGGGGGCGAGCTACACCTTC,CASSQDRRLGASYTF
TRBV28,few,TRBJ2-3,TRBD1,TGTGCCAGCAGTCCCAACAGGGGCCCAAGCACAGATACGCAGTATTTT,CASSPNRGPSTDTQYF
TRBV2,-,TRBJ2-1,TRBD1,TGTGCCAGCAGTCTGACAGGGGCCCTCTACAATGAGCAGTTCTTC,CASSLTGALYNEQFF
TRBV3-1,many,TRBJ2-7,-,TGTGCCAGCAGCCCCCCGCGGGCAATTCTGGGCGAGCAGTACTTC,CASSPPRAILGEQYF
TRBV4-1,many,TRBJ1-2,-,TGCGCCAGCAGCCAAGACTACAGGGACTATGGCTACACCTTC,CASSQDYRDYGYTF
TRBV20-1,few,TRBJ2-2,TRBD1,TGCAGTGCTAGCAGACAGGGTCTCACCGGGGAGCTGTTTTTT,CSASRQGLTGELFF
TRBV11-2,many,TRBJ1-6,-,TGTGCCAGCAGCTTTGGGAGTCAAAATAATTCACCCCTCCACTTT,CASSFGSQNNSPLHF
TRBV7-9,many,TRBJ2-3,TRBD2,TGTGCCAGCAGCTTAATTCGAGCGGGGGGGAGAAATACGCAGTATTTT,CASSLIRAGGRNTQYF
TRBV2,many,TRBJ1-2,TRBD1,TGTGCCAGCAGCGAAGCCGGGACAGCTAACTATGGCTACACCTTC,CASSEAGTANYGYTF
TRBV10-2,many,TRBJ2-2,TRBD1,TGCGCCACTTCGACAGGGGCCGACACCGGGGAGCTGTTTTTT,CATSTGADTGELFF
TRBV5-6,few,TRBJ2-1,-,TGTGCCAGCAGCGCCGTTAGGGGGGGCTCCTACAATGAGCAGTTCTTC,CASSAVRGGSYNEQFF
TRBV19,many,TRBJ1-6,TRBD1,TGTGCCAGTCGGGCGGAAGGGGGCTCTGTCTCCTATAATTCACCCCTCCACTTT,CASRAEGGSVSYNSPLHF
TRBV2,once,TRBJ1-2,TRBD1,TGTGCCAGCGTACCCGCAGGGGGTCGTGGCTACACCTTC,CASVPAGGRGYTF
TRBV12-3/TRBV12-4,many,TRBJ2-7,TRBD1,TGTGCCAGCAGCCCGACAGGGCTCGAGCAGTACTTC,CASSPTGLEQYF
TRBV20-1,many,TRBJ1-3,-,TGCAGTGCTAGAGCCGGACAGACCAGCCGAAACACCATATATTTT,CSARAGQTSRNTIYF
TRBV28,once,TRBJ1-2,TRBD1,TGTGCCAGCAGTTTGCGACAGGGGAGGCCCTTGGGCGGCTACACCTTC,CASSLRQGRPLGGYTF
TRBV5-1,-,TRBJ1-3,-,TGCGCCAGCAGCTTGGGGGTATCTGGAAACACCATATATTTT,CASSLGVSGNTIYF
TRBV6-1,many,TRBJ2-3,-,TGTGCCAGCAGTCCAAGGGATACGCAGTATTTT,CASSPRDTQYF
TRBV6-2/TRBV6-3,many,TRBJ2-7,-,TGTGCCAGCAGTTACCCCCTAGCGCAAGCCTTTTCCTACGAGCAGTACTTC,CASSYPLAQAFSYEQYF
TRBV19,many,TRBJ2-1,-,TGTGCCAGTAAAACGGACGAGAGCTCCTACAATGAGCAGTTCTTC,CASKTDESSYNEQFF
TRBV6-1,many,TRBJ2-3,TRBD2,TGTGCCAGCAGTGATACCCCCAGCGGGGGCACAGATACGCAGTATTTT,CASSDTPSGGTDTQYF
TRBV24-1,-,TRBJ2-5,TRBD1,TGTGCCACCAGTGTGCCGGGACAGGGAACGGAGACCCAGTACTTC,CATSVPGQGTETQYF
TRBV7-3,-,TRBJ2-7,TRBD1,TGTGCCAGCGCCCGGGACAGACTAAACGAGCAGTACTTC,CASARDRLNEQYF
TRBV29-1,many,TRBJ1-2,-,TGCAGCGCCTTGCTGGGCGGGGGCTACACCTTC,CSALLGGGYTF
TRBV6-6,many,TRBJ1-3,-,TGTGCCAGCACCCCACCATTCTTAGGGTCTGGAAACACCATATATTTT,CASTPPFLGSGNTIYF
TRBV12-3/TRBV12-4,many,TRBJ2-7,TRBD1,TGTGCCAGCAGCCTCGGGACAGGGGTTAGCGAGCAGTACTTC,CASSLGTGVSEQYF
TRBV29-1,many,TRBJ2-3,-,TGCAGCGTCCCGGACCGCCGCACAGATACGCAGTATTTT,CSVPDRRTDTQYF
TRBV19,-,TRBJ2-1,-,TGTGCTAGCCGGGGCCAGGGAGAGGGTCAGCAGTTCTTC,CASRGQGEGQQFF
TRBV5-4,few,TRBJ2-1,TRBD2,TGTGCCAGCAGCTTTAGCGGGAGAGGGAATGAGCAGTTCTTC,CASSFSGRGNEQFF
TRBV6-1,many,TRBJ2-1,-,TGTGCCAGCAGGGGAGGCCTGAGCGGCGGAGCGTACAATGAGCAGTTCTTC,CASRGGLSGGAYNEQFF
TRBV20-1,many,TRBJ2-7,TRBD1,TGCAGTGCTTGGGACAGCCTTTACGAGCAGTACTTC,CSAWDSLYEQYF
TRBV20-1,many,TRBJ2-2,-,TGCAGTGCTAGTCGTGGTACGGGCACCGGGGAGCTGTTTTTT,CSASRGTGTGELFF
TRBV15,-,TRBJ2-7,TRBD1,TGTGCCACCAGCCTGGACAGGCTCGAGCAGTACTTC,CATSLDRLEQYF
TRBV28,many,TRBJ2-3,-,TGTGCCAGCAGCCCGATAACAGGTTCGCAGTATTTT,CASSPITGSQYF
TRBV4-1,many,TRBJ2-7,TRBD2,TGCGCCAGCAGCCAAGAACTTACTAGCGGACCTCTAGGTGAGCAGTACTTC,CASSQELTSGPLGEQYF
TRBV7-9,medium-sized,TRBJ2-5,-,TGTGCCAGCAGCTTTCTAGAGGGAACCACACAAGAGACCCAGTACTTC,CASSFLEGTTQETQYF
TRBV10-3,many,TRBJ1-2,TRBD1,TGTGCCATCAGGGGGACAGCAGCTAACTATGGCTACACCTTC,CAIRGTAANYGYTF
TRBV4-1,many,TRBJ2-1,TRBD1,TGCGCCAGCAGCCAAGGGATGGGACAGGGGGCTGGTGAGCAGTTCTTC,CASSQGMGQGAGEQFF
TRBV5-4,-,TRBJ2-7,-,TGTGCCAGCAGCTTGTTGGCGGGACAGCCCTACGAGCAGTACTTC,CASSLLAGQPYEQYF
TRBV25-1,many,TRBJ1-4,-,TGTGCCAGCAGTGCATGGGGGACTAATGAAAAACTGTTTTTT,CASSAWGTNEKLFF
TRBV9,-,TRBJ2-2,-,TGTGCCAGCAGCCCCGGGGGAGGGGGCGGGAACACCGGGGAGCTGTTTTTT,CASSPGGGGGNTGELFF